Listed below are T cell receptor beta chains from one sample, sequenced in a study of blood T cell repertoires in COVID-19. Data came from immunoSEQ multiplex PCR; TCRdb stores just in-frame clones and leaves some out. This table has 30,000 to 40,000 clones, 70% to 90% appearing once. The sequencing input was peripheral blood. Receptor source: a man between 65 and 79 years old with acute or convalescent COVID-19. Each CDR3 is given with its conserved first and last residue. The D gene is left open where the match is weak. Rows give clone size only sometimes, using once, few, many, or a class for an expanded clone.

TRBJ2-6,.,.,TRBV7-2,TGTGCCTGCAGCTTTGGGGTGGGCTGGGGGGGCCCTGGGGCCAACGTCCTGACTTTC,CACSFGVGWGGPGANVLTF
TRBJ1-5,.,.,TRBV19,TGTGCCAGTAGTAGTCGACAGGTCGAACAGCCCCAGCATTTT,CASSSRQVEQPQHF
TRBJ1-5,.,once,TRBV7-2,TGTGCCAGCAGCTTAGTATCCGGCAATCAGCCCCAGCATTTT,CASSLVSGNQPQHF
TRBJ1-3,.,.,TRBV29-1,TGCAGCGTTGATCGGTTGAACTCTGGAAACACCATATATTTT,CSVDRLNSGNTIYF
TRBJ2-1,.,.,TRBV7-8,TGTGCCAGCAGCTTAGAAATTCTTCAGTTCTTC,CASSLEILQFF
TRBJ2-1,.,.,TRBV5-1,TGCGCCAGCAGCGACACAGGAGATCGGGAGCAGTTCTTC,CASSDTGDREQFF
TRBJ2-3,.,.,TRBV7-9,TGTGCCAGCAGCTTCGGACAGCCCACTAGCACAGATACGCAGTATTTT,CASSFGQPTSTDTQYF
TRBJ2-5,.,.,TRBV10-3,TGTGCCATCAGTGAGTCGGGTAGCGTGGAGACCCAGTACTTC,CAISESGSVETQYF
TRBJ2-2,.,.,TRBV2,TGTGCCAGCAACCAAGGAGCAGGGCAAACCGGGGAGCTGTTTTTT,CASNQGAGQTGELFF
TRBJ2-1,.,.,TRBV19,TGTGCCAGTAGCCTCCCCCCCAATGAGCAGTTCTTC,CASSLPPNEQFF
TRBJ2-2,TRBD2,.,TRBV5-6,TGTGCCAGCACCGGACTAGCGGGGGGCTCGACCGGGGAGCTGTTTTTT,CASTGLAGGSTGELFF
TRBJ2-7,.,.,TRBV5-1,TGCGCCAGCAGCCAGGACAGCTACGAGCAGTACTTC,CASSQDSYEQYF
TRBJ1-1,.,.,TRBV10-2,TGCGCCACGCGAGGAGGGACTGAAGCTTTCTTT,CATRGGTEAFF
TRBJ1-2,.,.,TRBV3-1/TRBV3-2,TGTGCCAGCAGCCAAGCAGGCTATGGCTACACCTTC,CASSQAGYGYTF
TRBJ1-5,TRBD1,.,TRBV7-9,TGTGCCAGCAGCTCGGGACAGGGATTCCTCAATCAGCCCCAGCATTTT,CASSSGQGFLNQPQHF
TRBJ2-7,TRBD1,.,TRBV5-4,TGTGCCAGCAGCTTGGACAGGGGCGCCTACGAGCAGTACTTC,CASSLDRGAYEQYF
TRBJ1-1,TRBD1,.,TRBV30,TGTGCCTGGAACGACAGGGGGGGGGCGGCGGAAGCTTTCTTT,CAWNDRGGAAEAFF
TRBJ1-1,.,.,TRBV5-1,TGCGCCAGCAGCTTGCGGGGTGGCACTGAAGCTTTCTTT,CASSLRGGTEAFF
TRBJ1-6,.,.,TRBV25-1,TGTGCCACCAGCCGCTCCTATAATTCACCCCTCCACTTT,CATSRSYNSPLHF
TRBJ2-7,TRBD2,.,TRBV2,TGTGCCAGCGCACTGACGGGTATAGCGGGTAACGAGCAGTACTTC,CASALTGIAGNEQYF
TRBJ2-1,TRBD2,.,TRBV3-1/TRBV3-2,TGTGCCAGCAGCCAAGCCGGGACTAGGGGTGAGCAGTTCTTC,CASSQAGTRGEQFF
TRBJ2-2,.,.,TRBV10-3,TGTGCCTCCGGGGGTAGTAGGAAGTCAAGGACCGGGGAGCTGTTTTTT,CASGGSRKSRTGELFF
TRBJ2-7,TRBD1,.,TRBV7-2,TGTGCCAGCAGCCCGCAGGGGGCGCTGGAAGAGCAGTACTTC,CASSPQGALEEQYF
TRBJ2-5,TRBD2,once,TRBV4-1,TGCGCCAGCAGCCCCAGAAGGTTAGCGGGGGGACAAGAGACCCAGTACTTC,CASSPRRLAGGQETQYF
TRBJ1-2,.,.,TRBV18,TGTGCCAGCTCACCAGTTCCCCCCCCAGCTAACTATGGCTACACCTTC,CASSPVPPPANYGYTF
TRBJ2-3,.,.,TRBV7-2,TGTGCCAGCAGCCCTAGAACAGATACGCAGTATTTT,CASSPRTDTQYF
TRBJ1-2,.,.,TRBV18,TGTGCCAGCTCACCACAAATATCCCACAGGGATGTAGAGGACTATGGCTACACCTTC,CASSPQISHRDVEDYGYTF
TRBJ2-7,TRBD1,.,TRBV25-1,TGTGCCAGCAGTGGGGACAGGGAGGACTACGAGCAGTACTTC,CASSGDREDYEQYF
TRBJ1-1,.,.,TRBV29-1,TGCAGCGTTGTCCAGGTCACTGAAGCTTTCTTT,CSVVQVTEAFF
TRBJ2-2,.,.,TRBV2,TGTGCCAGCACCCCGGAGGGCTCTGCGAACACCGGGGAGCTGTTTTTT,CASTPEGSANTGELFF
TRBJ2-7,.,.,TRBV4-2,TGTGCCAGCAGCCCCATCGGACTGGGCCTAGGGGAGCAGTACTTC,CASSPIGLGLGEQYF
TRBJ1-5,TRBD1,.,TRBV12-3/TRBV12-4,TGTGCCAGCAGGACAGGGAATCAGCCCCAGCATTTT,CASRTGNQPQHF
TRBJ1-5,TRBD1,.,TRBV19,TGTGCCAGTAGTACCTACACAGGGGACAGCAATCAGCCCCAGCATTTT,CASSTYTGDSNQPQHF
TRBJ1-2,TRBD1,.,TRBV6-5,TGTGCCAGCTGGGACAGGGTGGATTACTATGGCTACACCTTC,CASWDRVDYYGYTF
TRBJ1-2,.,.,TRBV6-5,TGTGCCAGCAGTCAAAACAGGGAATGGCAGCCCTTC,CASSQNREWQPF
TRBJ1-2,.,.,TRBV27,TGTGCCAGCAGTTCCACTACTTCTGGCTACACCTTC,CASSSTTSGYTF
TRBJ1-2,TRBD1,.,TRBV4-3,TGCGCCAGCAACCAAGCAGGGACAGTCACGTCTAACTATGGCTACACCTTC,CASNQAGTVTSNYGYTF
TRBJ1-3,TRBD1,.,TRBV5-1,TGCGCCAGCAGCGCCACAGGGGTCTCCGGAAACACCATATATTTT,CASSATGVSGNTIYF
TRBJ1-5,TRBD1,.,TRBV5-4,TGTGCCAGCAGCTTCTCAGGGAACAGGGGTGGCAATCAGCCCCAGCATTTT,CASSFSGNRGGNQPQHF
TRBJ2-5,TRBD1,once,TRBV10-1,TGCGCCAGCAGTGAGAGACAGGGAAGGTGGGAGACCCAGTACTTC,CASSERQGRWETQYF